Sequencing of this T cell receptor (beta chain) was carried out in a study of TIL therapy for anti-PD-1-resistant metastatic lung cancer. Looked up from germline, CDR1 is SGHTA and CDR2 is FQGNSA. The V segment lost 1 base and the J segment 5 bases; nucleotides outside the gene matches: 4. The CDR3 covers 15 residues. As to time point: pre-treatment sample, taken before nivolumab and TIL therapy. This was the immunoSEQ v3 assay. Libraries were prepared by immunoSEQ multiplex PCR; TCRdb keeps only in-frame clonotypes and omits some of them. Seen here are about 60,000 clones, about two thirds observed once, and the top ten hold about 6.3%.

Here the sequenced sample was blood, taken at baseline. This chain joins TRBV7-2 and TRBJ1-2; 10 bases map to TRBD1. This sequence originates from a person aged 25-85 years with non-small cell lung cancer. CDR3 sequence reads: CASSLGQGALYGYTF. Written as DNA, the CDR3 is TGTGCCAGCAGCTTAGGACAGGGGGCCCTTTATGGCTACACCTTC.